The next 28 T cell receptor beta chains were all read from a single sample in a study of blood T cell repertoires in COVID-19. Generated by immunoSEQ multiplex PCR, the TCRdb table keeps only in-frame clones and is missing some. The repertoire holds some 140,000 clones, with roughly 84% as singletons. The sample was PBMCs or T cells enriched from blood (not recorded which). The receptors shown here come from a man aged 40-55 years with acute COVID-19.

The chain employs TRBV4-2 and TRBJ1-3; 7 nucleotides align to TRBD1. The CDR3 sequence is 16 residues long. The germline CDR1 and CDR2 sequences are LGHNA and YNFKEQ. Germline trimming cut 4 bases from V and 0 bases from J; bases unmatched to any gene: 6. The CDR3, as DNA: TGTGCCAGCAGCCCCCCGGGACAGCACTCTGGAAACACCATATATTTT. Its translation: CASSPPGQHSGNTIYF.

CDR3 loop: CASSISNEIGQPQHF. In DNA form, the CDR3 reads TGTGCCAGTAGTATTAGTAACGAGATCGGTCAGCCCCAGCATTTT. The chain combines TRBV19 with TRBJ1-5; no clear D gene. This CDR3 spans 15 amino acids. The V gene's germline CDR1 is LNHDA and CDR2 SQIVND (reference sequence). V lost 3 bases, J lost 6 bases, and 15 bases lay in between.

The rearrangement joins TRBV5-6 to TRBJ1-5; 7 bases line up with TRBD1. J gave up 3 bases and V 4 bases, and 10 bases lay outside the gene matches. The V gene's germline CDR1 is SGHDT and CDR2 YYEEEE. CDR3 size: 16 residues. As DNA, the CDR3 is TGTGCCAGCAGCAAAAGACCGACAGGGTACAATCAGCCCCAGCATTTT. Translating gives CASSKRPTGYNQPQHF.

About this clone itself: A single base separates this from a much larger clone, so it may be a read error. In the same sample, other DNA sequences code for this CDR3. The chain carries TRBV3-1 (or the pseudogene TRBV3-2) and TRBJ1-5; 9 nucleotides agree with TRBD1. CDR1 LGHDT and CDR2 YNNKEL come from the germline V gene (reference sequence). V gave up 9 bases and J gave up 10 bases; unmatched junction bases: 16. The CDR3 runs to 15 residues. The CDR3 sequence: CASSYITGGSKPQHF. The DNA of the CDR3 is TGTGCCAGTAGCTACATAACAGGGGGCTCAAAACCCCAGCATTTT.

The CDR3 protein is CASSEGTGSTDTQYF. The CDR3 DNA is TGTGCCAGCAGCGAGGGGACAGGGAGCACAGATACGCAGTATTTT. The chain is built from TRBV9 and TRBJ2-3, with TRBD1 matching over 9 bases. Per the germline V gene, CDR1 is SGDLS and CDR2 is YYNGEE. Trimming removed 3 bases from V and 0 bases from J; junction bases left unmatched: 2. The CDR3 totals 15 residues.

The gene calls are TRBV3-1 (or the pseudogene TRBV3-2) and TRBJ1-2, with 9 bases matching TRBD1. From germline, CDR1 is LGHDT and CDR2 YNNKEL (reference sequence). Unmatched junction bases numbered 3, after V lost 1 base and J lost 3 bases. This CDR3 has 15 amino acids. This CDR3 is CASSQGGTGHYGYTF. DNA for the CDR3: TGTGCCAGCAGCCAAGGGGGGACAGGGCACTATGGCTACACCTTC.

This clone was detected only once. The V gene is TRBV28, the J gene TRBJ1-5, with 7 nucleotides matching TRBD1. The CDR3 has 16 residues. V lost 2 bases to trimming and J lost 5 bases; unmatched junction nucleotides: 9. CDR1 MDHEN and CDR2 SYDVKM come from the germline V gene. CDR3 amino acids: CASSLGVGGRDQPQHF. DNA of the CDR3: TGTGCCAGCAGTTTAGGCGTAGGGGGCAGGGATCAGCCCCAGCATTTT.

The chain carries TRBV28 and TRBJ2-3, with TRBD2 matching 8 bases. The CDR3 runs 15 residues. V lost 3 bases and J lost 2; bases outside the gene matches: 4. The germline V gene encodes CDR1 MDHEN and CDR2 SYDVKM. The chain's CDR3 is CASSLTSADTDTQYF. In DNA form, the CDR3 reads TGTGCCAGCAGTTTGACTAGCGCAGACACAGATACGCAGTATTTT.

This chain joins TRBV7-2 and TRBJ2-6, with 10 bases lining up with TRBD1. Germline V gene sequence: CDR1 SGHTA, CDR2 FQGNSA. With 6 bases clipped from V and 3 bases from J, the junction kept 8 bases outside the gene matches. The CDR3 length is 17 residues. The CDR3 coding sequence is TGTGCCAGCAGTCCTCGACAGGGGGCGCTTGGGGCCAACGTCCTGACTTTC. It codes for CASSPRQGALGANVLTF.

This clone was observed once. V and J are TRBV6-5 and TRBJ1-5; D gene unclear. Trimming removed 6 bases from V and 6 bases from J, with 12 bases in between. CDR1 and CDR2 (germline): MNHEY, SVGAGI. The CDR3 extends over 13 amino acids. Here the CDR3 DNA reads TGTGCCAGCAGCCCGCTCCCGGTTCAGCCCCAGCATTTT. Protein product: CASSPLPVQPQHF.

V is TRBV9 and J is TRBJ1-6; the D is unclear. Germline V CDR1 and CDR2: SGDLS, YYNGEE. This CDR3 region has 15 residues. Trimming cost V 0 bases and J 0 bases, with 4 bases left between them. CDR3 region: CASSVDISYNSPLHF. The CDR3 nucleotides are TGTGCCAGCAGCGTAGACATCTCCTATAATTCACCCCTCCACTTT.

The chain joins TRBV27 to TRBJ2-7, with TRBD2 matching over 8 bases. The germline V gene has CDR1 MNHEY and CDR2 SMNVEV (reference sequence). The CDR3 is 14 amino acids. V was pared by 5 bases and J by 7 bases, with 10 bases of the junction left unmatched. The CDR3 loop is CASSTLAGLGEQYF. The CDR3 bases are TGTGCCAGCAGTACCCTAGCGGGCCTAGGGGAGCAGTACTTC.

This clone was seen a single time. The V call is TRBV6-6, the J call TRBJ2-3; 12 bases agree with TRBD2. The V gene's germline CDR1 is MNHNY and CDR2 SVGAGI (reference sequence). The CDR3 consists of 20 residues. After removal of 6 bases from V and 0 bases from J, the junction contained 16 bases not matched to a gene. CDR3 sequence reads: CASSLLRFRTSGTSTDTQYF. The CDR3 nucleotides are TGTGCCAGCAGCCTTCTACGCTTCCGGACTAGCGGGACTAGCACAGATACGCAGTATTTT.

The rearrangement uses TRBV12-5 and TRBJ2-2; TRBD1 aligns across 7 bases. CDR1 is LGHNT, CDR2 FRNRAP, per germline. The CDR3 has 19 amino acids. V trimming: 6 bases; J trimming: 5 bases; junction bases outside the gene matches: 21. The CDR3 DNA reads TGTGCTAGTGGATACGATGACAGGGTAAACCAACGTTGGACCGGGGAGCTGTTTTTT. Translated, it gives CASGYDDRVNQRWTGELFF.

The sample holds one count of this clone. The V call is TRBV10-1, the J call TRBJ2-1; no definite D call. V lost 3 bases and J 0 bases, leaving 9 bases between the germline ends. This CDR3 spans 15 amino acids. Germline assignment: CDR1 WNHNN and CDR2 SYGVQD (reference sequence). CDR3 protein: CASSDLSSSYNEQFF. In DNA, the CDR3 is TGCGCCAGCAGTGATCTATCGAGCTCCTACAATGAGCAGTTCTTC.

The chain recombines TRBV6-5 with TRBJ1-2, with D possibly being TRBD1 (5 bases). The CDR3 loop spans 11 amino acids. The ends were cut back, 7 bases at V and 7 bases at J, with 10 bases in the middle. Germline V gene sequence: CDR1 MNHEY, CDR2 SVGAGI. Here the CDR3 DNA reads TGTGCCAGCACCGAAGGGGTTGGCTACACCTTC. Its translation is CASTEGVGYTF.

This chain connects TRBV14 to TRBJ2-6; TRBD2 agrees at 10 bases. V shed 8 bases, J shed 0 bases, and the junction held 13 bases outside the gene matches. Germline-derived CDR1 and CDR2 are SGHDN and FVKESK. CDR3 size: 19 residues. CDR3 DNA sequence: TGTGCCAGCCAGGGGTTGTTGACTAGCGGGCCCTCTGGGGCCAACGTCCTGACTTTC. As protein: CASQGLLTSGPSGANVLTF.

This rearrangement joins TRBV29-1 to TRBJ2-7; D remains ambiguous. Per the germline V gene, CDR1 is SQVTM and CDR2 is ANQGSEA. CDR3 length: 12 amino acids. Trimming shortened V by 4 bases and J by 6 bases, and 13 bases separated the two germline ends. For the CDR3, the DNA is TGCAGCGTTGTCCACGGTACTCGCGAGCAGTACTTC. Protein product: CSVVHGTREQYF.

This clone was found a few times. The chain is built from TRBV6-5 and TRBJ2-3; maybe TRBD2 (6 bases). CDR1 MNHEY and CDR2 SVGAGI come from the germline V gene. This CDR3 comprises 15 residues. V was trimmed by 4 bases and J by 1 base, leaving 12 bases between them. The CDR3 here is CASSSLAMGTDTQYF. The CDR3 DNA sequence: TGTGCCAGCAGTTCCCTAGCGATGGGCACAGATACGCAGTATTTT.

The J gene is TRBJ2-3, the V gene TRBV7-9; 8 nucleotides line up with TRBD2. The germline CDR1 and CDR2 sequences are SEHNR and FQNEAQ (reference sequence). CDR3 length equals 18 residues. With 1 base clipped from V and 0 bases from J, the junction kept 9 bases outside the gene matches. The CDR3 is CASSLGRGGRPSTDTQYF. The CDR3 DNA reads as TGTGCCAGCAGCTTAGGCCGGGGGGGACGACCGAGCACAGATACGCAGTATTTT. The full variable domain, completed using reference TRBV7-9 and TRBJ2-3, is DTGVSQNPRHKITKRGQNVTFRCDPISEHNRLYWYRQTLGQGPEFLTYFQNEAQLEKSRLLSDRFSAERPKGSFSTLEIQRTEQGDSAMYLCASSLGRGGRPSTDTQYFGPGTRLTVL.

The chain carries TRBV6-5 and TRBJ2-4; D is uncertain. The CDR3 sequence is 15 residues long. The germline V gene has CDR1 MNHEY and CDR2 SVGAGI. V lost 6 bases to trimming and J lost 2 bases, with 14 bases between them. CDR3 loop: CASSSDTISKNIQYF. The CDR3 coding sequence is TGTGCCAGCAGCTCCGACACCATCTCCAAAAACATTCAGTACTTC.

This clone has a handful of counts. V gene TRBV19 combines with J gene TRBJ2-1; 7 nucleotides match TRBD1. V gave up 2 bases and J gave up 0 bases; unmatched junction bases: 4. Germline-derived CDR1 and CDR2 are LNHDA and SQIVND (reference sequence). This CDR3 comprises 16 residues. The CDR3 reads CASSIRDSSSYNEQFF. CDR3 DNA: TGTGCCAGTAGTATAAGGGACAGTAGCTCCTACAATGAGCAGTTCTTC.

The CDR3 region has the DNA TGTGCCAGCAGCTCGACTAAAAGCGGGAGGTCCTACAATGAGCAGTTCTTC. Its protein is CASSSTKSGRSYNEQFF. The chain has TRBV7-8 and TRBJ2-1; 9 bases fit TRBD2. Trimming at V came to 4 bases and at J to 1 base, leaving 8 bases not matched to a gene. This CDR3 is 17 amino acids long. The germline gives CDR1 SGHVS, CDR2 FQNEAQ.

The chain has TRBV9 and TRBJ1-1; D not resolved. Germline V lookup: CDR1 SGDLS, CDR2 YYNGEE. The CDR3 has 14 residues. Trimming took 0 bases from V and 4 from J, leaving 10 bases between them. This chain's CDR3 is CASSVGRAGTEAFF. CDR3 nucleotides: TGTGCCAGCAGCGTAGGTAGGGCGGGCACTGAAGCTTTCTTT.

This chain uses TRBV5-6 with TRBJ1-4, with D possibly being TRBD1 (6 bases). Germline loops: CDR1 SGHDT, CDR2 YYEEEE. Trimming left V 4 bases short and J 0 bases short, with 22 bases between. The CDR3 has 19 residues. The CDR3 reads CASSRRTDVFIATNEKLFF. The CDR3 DNA is TGTGCCAGCAGCAGAAGGACAGATGTATTTATCGCAACTAATGAAAAACTGTTTTTT.

The chain recombines TRBV6-2 or TRBV6-3 with TRBJ2-2, with D possibly matching TRBD2 (5 bases). V was pared by 2 bases and J by 4 bases, with 11 bases between. There are 15 residues in the CDR3. CDR1 and CDR2 (germline): MNHEY, SVGEGT. CDR3 nucleotides: TGTGCCAGCAGTTACACCGGACTGGGCACCGGGGAGCTGTTTTTT. Encoded protein: CASSYTGLGTGELFF.

This sequence joins TRBV19 and TRBJ1-1; TRBD1 matches at 8 bases. With V trimmed by 5 bases and J by 7 bases, 9 bases remained unmatched. The CDR3 has 14 amino acids. CDR1 is LNHDA, CDR2 SQIVND, per germline (reference sequence). The CDR3 DNA follows: TGTGCCAGTAGTGGACTGACAGGGGTGGATGAAGCTTTCTTT. Translated: CASSGLTGVDEAFF.

V is TRBV28 and J is TRBJ2-5; TRBD2 matches at 14 bases. Germline CDR1 reads MDHEN; CDR2 reads SYDVKM. V was clipped by 5 bases and J by 5 bases; unmatched bases: 22. The CDR3 has 21 amino acids. The DNA for the CDR3 is TGTGCCAGCAGTCTAAAATCGATCGGACTAGCGGGAGGAAGGGGAGGGGAGACCCAGTACTTC. Translating it yields CASSLKSIGLAGGRGGETQYF.